This T cell receptor (beta chain) was documented in a study of OX40 agonist ivuxolimab in advanced cancers. Study context: People who had prior anti-PD-1, anti-PD-L1 or anti-CTLA-4 therapy could take part, and around 40% had some. Three patients showed partial responses: one hepatocellular carcinoma and two cutaneous melanoma cases.

Findings and caveats of the study: In the expanded peripheral T cells, antigen specificity was never determined.

Some clones are missing from TCRdb's copy, which holds only in-frame ones; the method was immunoSEQ multiplex PCR. The sample carries about 80,000 clones, roughly 91% recorded once. Germline V lookup: CDR1 SGHTA, CDR2 FQGTGA. The J segment lost 2 bases and the V segment lost 2 bases, leaving 2 bases of the junction unmatched. This CDR3 has 14 amino acids. Comments on this clone: Its antigen is not known.

This receptor was identified in an adult with an advanced solid tumor such as melanoma, head and neck, liver or kidney cancer. The chain is built from TRBV7-3 and TRBJ1-2, with TRBD1 identical over 7 bases. This sample comprised CD4+ or CD8+ T cells sorted from blood, obtained in a trial of the OX40 agonist ivuxolimab. CDR3 residues: CASSLDRVNYGYTF. Written as DNA, the CDR3 is TGTGCCAGCAGCTTAGACAGGGTGAACTATGGCTACACCTTC.